The clone carrying this T cell receptor (beta chain) was seen at least ten times. Its antigen is still unknown. One entry per CDR3 protein, called by TCRdb with MiXCR from the reads. This sample yields roughly 630,000 distinct CDR3 sequences, of which 24% are seen a single time; less than 10% belongs to the top ten. The CDR3 has 15 residues. Germline CDR1 is MNHNS and CDR2 is SASEGT. Trimming removed 2 bases at V and 0 bases at J, with 10 bases between. The data were taken from a study of T cell repertoires in cytomegalovirus infection. Across the study: CMV infection together with matching HLA type was indicated by public TCR beta signatures.

Study-wide results and limits: In two of eight donors, the top clonotype was HLA-C-restricted CMV-specific.

Specimen: CD8+ T cells from PBMCs. The TCR originated in a human donor in good health (CMV status not recorded). Some clones in this sample may be carry-over from other donors' samples. The chain carries TRBV6-1 and TRBJ2-5; D is uncertain. Here the CDR3 reads CASSEYVRNQETQYF. CDR3 DNA sequence: TGTGCCAGCAGTGAATATGTCAGGAACCAAGAGACCCAGTACTTC.